The present entry profiles one TCR beta chain with its context. The repertoire was sequenced with immunoSEQ multiplex PCR; TCRdb's copy has only in-frame clones and lacks some. The data hold a few hundred thousand clones, with around 89% observed a single time. Germline V gene lookup returns CDR1 ENHRY and CDR2 SYGVKD. The CDR3 length is 15 residues. Trimming pared 5 bases from V and 0 bases from J, leaving 8 bases between. This sample was included in a study of blood T cell repertoires in COVID-19. The wider study: Whether acute or convalescent, the COVID-19 samples came from the United States, Italy and Spain.

The chain is built from TRBV10-3 and TRBJ1-6; the D is unclear. The receptor was derived from a woman under 40 with COVID-19, enrolled during active disease. The specimen sequenced was peripheral blood. The CDR3 protein is CAISPLSSYNSPLHF. The CDR3 DNA sequence: TGTGCCATCAGTCCCTTGAGCTCCTATAATTCACCCCTCCACTTT.